One T cell receptor beta chain is described in this entry. V was cut by 2 bases and J by 1 base, with 13 bases left in between. The CDR3 runs to 17 residues. CDR1 and CDR2 (germline): SGHDT, YYEEEE. Original methodology: Reference gene primer amplification in the assay estimated nucleated cell counts. The assay was immunoSEQ multiplex PCR, and TCRdb's table has in-frame clones only and misses some. V and J calls and clone size are given by that table; D and trimming were obtained from the DNA. Of about 260,000 clones listed, around 86% are singletons. The sample comes from a study of blood T cell repertoires in COVID-19.

Sequencing was carried out using peripheral blood. The rearrangement uses TRBV5-6 and TRBJ1-6; D unclear. The TCR originated in a woman aged 40 to 50 who had recovered from COVID-19. In DNA, the CDR3 is TGTGCCAGCAGCTTCCTAACGCGGCCTTCCTATAATTCACCCCTCCACTTT. Its protein is CASSFLTRPSYNSPLHF.